Each of the 28 T cell receptor beta chains below was sequenced from the same sample in a study of cytomegalovirus exposure and HLA in healthy donors. Primers included in the PCR were 60 Vbeta and 13 Jbeta primers. Measured with immunoSEQ multiplex PCR; TCRdb has only the in-frame clones, and not every one. The sample includes 150,000 to 180,000 clones, approximately 80% of them seen just once. The sequenced material came from PBMCs. Every receptor here comes from a woman aged 40 to 49 in good health and CMV-seronegative.

The rearrangement joins TRBV6-1 to TRBJ1-1, with a possible D match to TRBD1 (6 bases). CDR3 length: 14 residues. Germline V CDR1 and CDR2: MNHNS, SASEGT. Trimming shortened V by 7 bases and J by 1 base, and 13 bases separated the two germline ends. Written as DNA, the CDR3 is TGTGCCAGCACTCCGGGACAAAGGAACACTGAAGCTTTCTTT. The encoded protein is CASTPGQRNTEAFF.

CDR3 DNA sequence: TGTGCCACCGAACCGCGGGGGGGCCCAGATACGCAGTATTTT. Protein sequence: CATEPRGGPDTQYF. The V and J genes are TRBV6-6 and TRBJ2-3; 9 nucleotides align to TRBD2. After removal of 10 bases from V and 4 bases from J, the junction contained 9 bases not matched to a gene. This CDR3 is 14 amino acids long. CDR1 is MNHNY, CDR2 SVGAGI, per germline (reference sequence).

Of note for this clone: This is likely a read error, given that the CDR3 carries no conserved phenylalanine or tryptophan at its end. The chain links TRBV5-4 to TRBJ1-2; D call uncertain. Looked up from germline, CDR1 is SGHNT and CDR2 is YYREEE (reference sequence). There are 13 residues in the CDR3. V lost 5 bases and J 4 bases, leaving 12 bases between the germline ends. CDR3 sequence (DNA): TGTGCCAGCAGTTCAGGTGCTCGCTATGGCTACACCCTC. This encodes CASSSGARYGYTL.

This clone came up a few times. The chain is built from TRBV28 and TRBJ1-2; D possibly corresponds to TRBD1 (5 bases). Deletions cut 3 bases from V and 2 bases from J, with 19 bases between. This CDR3 has 17 amino acids. Germline V gene sequence: CDR1 MDHEN, CDR2 SYDVKM. CDR3 amino acids: CASSLTWQGWGNYGYTF. The CDR3 DNA reads as TGTGCCAGCAGTTTGACATGGCAGGGATGGGGCAACTATGGCTACACCTTC.

V is TRBV29-1 and J is TRBJ1-6; D possibly corresponds to TRBD1 (6 bases). The CDR3 runs 14 residues. V was pared by 6 bases and J by 7 bases, with 16 bases between. The germline V gene encodes CDR1 SQVTM and CDR2 ANQGSEA. The CDR3 DNA sequence: TGCAGCGTGAGGGGGACATCCTTAAATTCACCCCTCCACTTT. Its protein product is CSVRGTSLNSPLHF.

This sequence joins TRBV27 and TRBJ1-4; D may be TRBD1 (6 bases). The CDR3 runs to 13 residues. Per germline, CDR1 MNHEY and CDR2 SMNVEV (reference sequence). Trimming took 6 bases from V and 6 from J, leaving 11 bases between them. CDR3 residues: CASRYRVHEKLFF. CDR3 sequence (DNA): TGTGCCAGCAGGTACAGGGTGCATGAAAAACTGTTTTTT.

The chain couples TRBV11-2 to TRBJ2-1, with D maybe TRBD1 (6 bases). V was pared by 5 bases and J by 2 bases, with 13 bases between. This CDR3 has 15 amino acids. Germline V gene data show CDR1 as SGHAT and CDR2 as FQNNGV. The CDR3, as DNA: TGTGCCAGCAGCCTTAGACAGGCGCCCTACAATGAGCAGTTCTTC. Its translation: CASSLRQAPYNEQFF.

The sample holds one count of this clone. Written as DNA, the CDR3 is TGTGCCAGTGAAACCTGGACTAGCGAAGAGACCCAGTACTTC. Translating gives CASETWTSEETQYF. The chain uses TRBV6-1 and TRBJ2-5, with TRBD2 matching 9 bases. The CDR3 runs 14 residues. Germline CDR1 is MNHNS and CDR2 is SASEGT. The ends lost 9 bases at V and 3 bases at J; junction bases unmatched: 8.

The V and J genes are TRBV5-1 and TRBJ1-1; 7 positions agree with TRBD1. J gave up 5 bases and V 4 bases, and 2 bases lay outside the gene matches. The CDR3 sequence is 12 residues long. Germline V gene data show CDR1 as SGHRS and CDR2 as YFSETQ. CDR3: CASSPGQTEAFF. CDR3 bases: TGCGCCAGCAGCCCGGGACAGACTGAAGCTTTCTTT.

The rearrangement joins TRBV7-8 to TRBJ1-5; 7 positions match TRBD1. Per the germline V gene, CDR1 is SGHVS and CDR2 is FQNEAQ. This CDR3 spans 14 amino acids. J was trimmed by 4 bases and V by 2 bases; bases with no gene match: 2. In DNA, the CDR3 is TGTGCCAGCAGCTTACGGGACAGTAATCAGCCCCAGCATTTT. It encodes CASSLRDSNQPQHF.

V gene TRBV5-8 combines with J gene TRBJ1-2; 7 bases are shared with TRBD1. Trimming removed 3 bases from V and 3 bases from J; junction bases left unmatched: 5. Germline lookup yields CDR1 SGHTS and CDR2 YDEGEE. The CDR3 runs to 14 residues. CDR3 loop: CASSWGQPHYGYTF. CDR3 sequence (DNA): TGTGCCAGCAGCTGGGGACAGCCACACTATGGCTACACCTTC.

The chain employs TRBV5-1 and TRBJ1-2, with D hard to call. The CDR3 has 14 residues. Germline lookup yields CDR1 SGHRS and CDR2 YFSETQ. The germline V and J ends were trimmed by 1 base and 0 bases, with 7 bases remaining between them. CDR3 region: CASSLREANYGYTF. For the CDR3, the DNA is TGCGCCAGCAGCTTGAGAGAAGCTAACTATGGCTACACCTTC.

The chain couples TRBV19 to TRBJ1-4, with TRBD1 matching 7 bases. Per germline, CDR1 LNHDA and CDR2 SQIVND (reference sequence). The ends lost 6 bases at V and 8 bases at J; junction bases unmatched: 6. CDR3 length: 13 residues. The DNA for the CDR3 is TGTGCCAGTAGCCGGGACAGATGGGAAAAACTGTTTTTT. This translates into CASSRDRWEKLFF.

This chain links TRBV20-1 with TRBJ1-1; D possibly corresponds to TRBD1 (5 bases). The CDR3 is made up of 11 amino acids. Between the trimmed V and J ends, which lost 7 bases and 5 bases, there was a span of 11 bases. In germline, CDR1 is DFQATT, CDR2 SNEGSKA (reference sequence). The CDR3 sequence: CSGAGRTEAFF. CDR3 in DNA: TGCAGTGGAGCGGGGCGAACTGAAGCTTTCTTT.

CDR3 residues: CAISERGATDTQYF. For the CDR3, the DNA is TGTGCCATCAGTGAACGCGGGGCCACAGATACGCAGTATTTT. The rearrangement uses TRBV10-3 and TRBJ2-3, with a tentative D call TRBD2 (6 bases). Trimming cost V 3 bases and J 2 bases, with 9 bases left between them. Germline CDR1 and CDR2: ENHRY and SYGVKD. The CDR3 is 14 residues long.

The J gene is TRBJ1-5, the V gene TRBV15; TRBD1 matches at 9 bases. The CDR3 sequence is 15 residues long. V lost 7 bases and J lost 1; bases outside the gene matches: 5. CDR1 LNHNV and CDR2 YYDKDF come from the germline V gene (reference sequence). CDR3 nucleotide sequence: TGTGCCACCAATACCGGGACAGGGAGCAATCAGCCCCAGCATTTT. Its protein product is CATNTGTGSNQPQHF.

The chain links TRBV18 to TRBJ1-1, with 10 nucleotides matching TRBD1. V was clipped by 3 bases and J by 4 bases; unmatched bases: 8. Germline V gene lookup returns CDR1 KGHSH and CDR2 LQKENI. The CDR3 is made up of 16 amino acids. CDR3 residues: CASSPRLTGGGTEAFF. CDR3 DNA: TGTGCCAGCTCACCCCGTCTGACAGGGGGCGGCACTGAAGCTTTCTTT.

The chain has TRBV4-2 and TRBJ2-1; D is possibly TRBD2 (6 bases). The CDR3 length is 17 residues. Germline-derived CDR1 and CDR2 are LGHNA and YNFKEQ. Trimming cost V 0 bases and J 2 bases, with 14 bases left between them. In nucleotides, the CDR3 is TGTGCCAGCAGCCAAGATCGGGCCGGGAGTCCCTACAATGAGCAGTTCTTC. As protein: CASSQDRAGSPYNEQFF.

This sequence joins TRBV6-1 and TRBJ2-1, with a tentative D call TRBD1 (7 bases). The V end lost 6 bases, the J end lost 13 bases, and 25 bases lay between the germline ends. Germline V gene data show CDR1 as MNHNS and CDR2 as SASEGT. The CDR3 runs to 15 residues. CDR3 sequence reads: CASRPRGANRFEQFF. In nucleotides, the CDR3 is TGTGCCAGCAGGCCCAGGGGGGCGAACAGGTTTGAACAGTTCTTC.

The gene calls are TRBV5-1 and TRBJ2-1; a possible D gene is TRBD2 (5 bases). The CDR3 is 15 amino acids. Germline V CDR1 and CDR2: SGHRS, YFSETQ. V lost 1 base to trimming and J lost 4 bases, with 12 bases between them. The CDR3 sequence is CASSLLGSGYNEQFF. The CDR3 DNA reads TGCGCCAGCAGCTTGCTCGGGTCGGGATACAATGAGCAGTTCTTC.

The gene calls are TRBV30 and TRBJ1-2, with D tentatively TRBD1 (5 bases). Germline values: CDR1 GTSNPN, CDR2 SVGIG (reference sequence). This CDR3 has 15 residues. The ends were cut back, 2 bases at V and 4 bases at J, with 17 bases in the middle. The CDR3 region is CAWSPPRQYLYGYTF. Here the CDR3 DNA reads TGTGCCTGGAGTCCCCCAAGACAGTATCTCTATGGCTACACCTTC.

About this clone itself: Compared with germline, one end of the junction differs, possibly owing to a read error. V is TRBV28 and J is TRBJ2-7, with D perhaps TRBD2 (6 bases). Germline V CDR1 and CDR2: MDHEN, SYDVKM. The CDR3 covers 13 residues. CDR3 nucleotide sequence: TGTGCCAGCAGTTTCGGGACTTCCTCCGAGCAGTACTTC. This encodes CASSFGTSSEQYF.

This sequence joins TRBV11-3 and TRBJ2-5; D is perhaps TRBD2 (6 bases). Trimming shortened V by 2 bases and J by 7 bases, and 11 bases separated the two germline ends. Germline V gene sequence: CDR1 SGHNT, CDR2 YENEEA. The CDR3 consists of 13 residues. The CDR3 bases are TGTGCCAGCAGCTTATCCCTGGGGGGGACCCAGTACTTC. Residues: CASSLSLGGTQYF.

The V gene is TRBV6-5, the J gene TRBJ2-7, with 11 nucleotides matching TRBD1. V dropped 6 bases and J dropped 1; count of bases not matched to a gene: 5. Germline-derived CDR1 and CDR2 are MNHEY and SVGAGI. There are 15 residues in the CDR3. The CDR3 is CASSRDRGDSYEQYF. CDR3 DNA sequence: TGTGCCAGCAGCCGGGACAGGGGGGATTCCTACGAGCAGTACTTC.

The rearrangement links TRBV19 to TRBJ2-7; TRBD1 matches at 8 bases. Germline lookup yields CDR1 LNHDA and CDR2 SQIVND (reference sequence). There are 14 residues in the CDR3. V was pared by 4 bases and J by 3 bases, with 5 bases of the junction left unmatched. CDR3 sequence: CASSTYTGGYEQYF. CDR3 sequence (DNA): TGTGCCAGTAGTACCTATACAGGGGGCTACGAGCAGTACTTC.

J is TRBJ2-2 and V is TRBV29-1; 9 bases line up with TRBD1. V was pared by 5 bases and J by 6 bases, with 7 bases of the junction left unmatched. Per germline, CDR1 SQVTM and CDR2 ANQGSEA. The CDR3 extends over 14 amino acids. CDR3 nucleotides: TGCAGCGTTCGGACAGGGGCAGGGTCCGGGGAGCTGTTTTTT. Its protein is CSVRTGAGSGELFF.

The rearrangement joins TRBV5-4 to TRBJ2-6, with a possible D match to TRBD1 (5 bases). The germline V gene encodes CDR1 SGHNT and CDR2 YYREEE (reference sequence). This CDR3 region has 17 residues. The V and J ends lost 1 base and 4 bases respectively, with 15 bases between them. The CDR3 sequence: CASSLPQGLGGANVLTF. As DNA, the CDR3 is TGTGCCAGCAGCTTGCCCCAGGGTCTCGGAGGGGCCAACGTCCTGACTTTC.

This clone was seen only once. The chain joins TRBV6-5 to TRBJ2-7; a weak D match, TRBD2 (5 bases). The CDR3 runs to 15 residues. Trimming shortened V by 2 bases and J by 3 bases, and 14 bases separated the two germline ends. Per germline, CDR1 MNHEY and CDR2 SVGAGI. The CDR3 DNA reads TGTGCCAGCAGTTACCGAGGTGCGGGCGGCTACGAGCAGTACTTC. It specifies CASSYRGAGGYEQYF.